These 5 T cell receptor beta chains share one sample of origin, sequenced in a study of blood T cell repertoires in COVID-19. Repertoires were generated with immunoSEQ multiplex PCR, while TCRdb's copy carries only in-frame clones and drops some. The sample consists of under 250,000 clones, approximately 81% of them appearing once. Sequenced input: peripheral blood. The receptors shown here come from a man aged 50-59 years who had recovered from COVID-19.

This sequence joins TRBV30 and TRBJ1-6, with D perhaps TRBD1 (5 bases). Germline V gene data show CDR1 as GTSNPN and CDR2 as SVGIG (reference sequence). V was cut by 6 bases and J by 6 bases, with 18 bases left in between. There are 15 residues in the CDR3. As DNA, the CDR3 is TGTGCCTGCGGCTCACAGGTGAATTTTAATTCACCCCTCCACTTT. It translates to CACGSQVNFNSPLHF.

The chain recombines TRBV6-5 with TRBJ2-7, with 8 bases identical to TRBD2. V was clipped by 1 base and J by 5 bases; unmatched bases: 10. CDR3 length: 16 residues. CDR1 is MNHEY and CDR2 is SVGAGI in the germline V gene. The CDR3 region is CASSYWLAGRANEQYF. CDR3 DNA sequence: TGTGCCAGCAGTTACTGGTTAGCGGGGCGGGCGAACGAGCAGTACTTC.

Concerning this clone: At one boundary the junction diverges from the germline segment, which might be a read error. This chain connects TRBV6-5 to TRBJ2-2, with 9 bases fitting TRBD2. The CDR3 is 16 amino acids. Germline V gene lookup returns CDR1 MNHEY and CDR2 SVGAGI. The CDR3 reads CASSSRTSGFTEELFF. The CDR3 DNA reads as TGTGCCAGCAGTTCGAGAACTAGCGGGTTTACCGAGGAGCTGTTTTTT.

This clone appeared a single time. The rearrangement uses TRBV6-5 and TRBJ2-3; the match to TRBD2 covers 12 bases. Germline-derived CDR1 and CDR2 are MNHEY and SVGAGI. The V gene end was trimmed by 6 bases and the J gene end by 4 bases; junction bases not matched to a gene: 5. The CDR3 is 15 amino acids. The CDR3 reads CASSRSSGGADTQYF. CDR3 bases: TGTGCCAGCAGCCGTTCTAGCGGGGGGGCAGATACGCAGTATTTT.

This rearrangement joins TRBV28 to TRBJ2-7, with D possibly TRBD1 on 7 matching bases. In germline, CDR1 is MDHEN, CDR2 SYDVKM. CDR3 length: 15 residues. Between the trimmed V and J ends, which lost 3 bases and 5 bases, there was a span of 17 bases. CDR3 in amino acids: CASSFLRQGGNEQYF. In nucleotides, the CDR3 is TGTGCCAGCAGTTTTCTACGACAGGGAGGCAACGAGCAGTACTTC. The full variable domain, completed using reference TRBV28 and TRBJ2-7, is DVKVTQSSRYLVKRTGEKVFLECVQDMDHENMFWYRQDPGLGLRLIYFSYDVKMKEKGDIPEGYSVSREKKERFSLILESASTNQTSMYLCASSFLRQGGNEQYFGPGTRLTVT.